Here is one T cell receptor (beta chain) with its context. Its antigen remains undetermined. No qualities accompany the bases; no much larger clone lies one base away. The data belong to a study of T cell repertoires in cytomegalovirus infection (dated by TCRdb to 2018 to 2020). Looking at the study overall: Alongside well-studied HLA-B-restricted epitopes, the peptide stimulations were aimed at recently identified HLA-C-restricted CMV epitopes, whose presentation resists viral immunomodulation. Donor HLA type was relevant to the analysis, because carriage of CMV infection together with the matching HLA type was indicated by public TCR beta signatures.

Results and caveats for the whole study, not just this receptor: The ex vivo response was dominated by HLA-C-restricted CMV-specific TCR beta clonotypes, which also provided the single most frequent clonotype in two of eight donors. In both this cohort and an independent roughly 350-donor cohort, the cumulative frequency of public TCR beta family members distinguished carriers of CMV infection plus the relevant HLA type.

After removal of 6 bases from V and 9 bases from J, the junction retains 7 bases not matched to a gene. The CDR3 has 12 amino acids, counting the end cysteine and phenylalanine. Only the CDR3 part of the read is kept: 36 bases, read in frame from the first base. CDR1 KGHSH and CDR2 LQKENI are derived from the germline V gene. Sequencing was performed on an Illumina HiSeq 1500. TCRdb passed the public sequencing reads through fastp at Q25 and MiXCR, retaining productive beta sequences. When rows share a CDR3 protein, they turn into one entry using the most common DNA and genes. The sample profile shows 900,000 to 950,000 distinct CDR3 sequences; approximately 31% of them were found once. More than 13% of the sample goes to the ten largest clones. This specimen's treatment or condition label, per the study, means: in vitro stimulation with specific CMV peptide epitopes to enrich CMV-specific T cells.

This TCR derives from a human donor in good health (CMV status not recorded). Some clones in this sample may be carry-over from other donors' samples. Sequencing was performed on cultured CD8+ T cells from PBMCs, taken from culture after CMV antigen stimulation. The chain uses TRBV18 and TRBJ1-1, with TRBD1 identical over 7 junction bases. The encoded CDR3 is CASSRDSKKAFF. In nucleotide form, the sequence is TGTGCCAGCTCCCGGGACAGCAAGAAAGCTTTCTTT.